This T cell receptor beta chain comes out of a study of T cell changes during pregnancy in multiple sclerosis. The CDR3 is 16 residues long. Libraries were prepared by immunoSEQ multiplex PCR; TCRdb keeps only in-frame clonotypes and omits some of them. Among about 28,000 clones listed, about 91% were seen once. The sample was CD4+ T cells from peripheral blood mononuclear cells, taken in the second trimester of pregnancy. The sequence was collected from a female donor with multiple sclerosis, enrolled in a pregnancy study. J is TRBJ1-5 and V is TRBV1; the D call TRBD1 from the table was never checked on the DNA. TRBV1 is shown as a pseudogene. The CDR3 reads CTSSQLQGARCQPQHF. The CDR3 DNA reads as TGCACCAGCAGCCAGTTGCAGGGGGCTCGTTGTCAGCCCCAGCATTTT.